This T cell receptor beta chain was sequenced during a study of blood T cell repertoires in COVID-19. Study context: Samples of COVID-19 (acute and convalescent) were obtained from the United States, Italy and Spain.

Seattle's cohort entered during active infection and was followed longitudinally. This clone has a single count. Sequenced by immunoSEQ multiplex PCR; TCRdb stores in-frame clones only, minus some. This sample yields 62,000 or so clones, of which around four fifths are seen a single time; over 12% belongs to the top ten. The CDR3 consists of 14 residues. V dropped 5 bases and J dropped 5 bases, with 15 bases sitting between them. Per the germline V gene, CDR1 is MDHEN and CDR2 is SYDVKM. This sequence originates from a man aged 60-69 years with COVID-19, enrolled during active disease. This chain links TRBV28 with TRBJ1-2; tentative D call: TRBD1 (5 bases). Input material: peripheral blood. The CDR3 spells CASSLGAVEYGYTF. The CDR3, as DNA: TGTGCCAGCAGTCTAGGGGCAGTCGAATATGGCTACACCTTC.